The 9 T cell receptor beta chains below all came from one sample that was sequenced in a study of blood T cell repertoires in COVID-19. The data were produced by immunoSEQ multiplex PCR, yet TCRdb's version contains in-frame clones alone and is incomplete. The table lists approximately 290,000 clones, about 80% of them singletons. Sequenced material: peripheral blood. The receptors originated from a person between 65 and 79 years old with COVID-19, enrolled during active disease.

The rearrangement links TRBV21-1 to TRBJ1-1; whether TRBD1, the table's D call, matches the DNA was not checked. TRBV21-1 is given as a pseudogene. This CDR3 comprises 12 residues. The CDR3 spells CASSNRDTEAFF. The DNA for the CDR3 is TGTGCCAGCAGCAACAGGGACACTGAAGCTTTCTTT.

The chain recombines TRBV3-1 (or the pseudogene TRBV3-2) with TRBJ2-7; 7 positions agree with TRBD1. The germline V gene has CDR1 LGHDT and CDR2 YNNKEL (reference sequence). This CDR3 spans 14 amino acids. The junction had 6 bases not matched to a gene; V was cut back by 4 bases and J by 3 bases. In nucleotides, the CDR3 is TGTGCCAGCAGCCTCTCGGGACAGATCTACGAGCAGTACTTC. Encoded protein: CASSLSGQIYEQYF.

This rearrangement joins TRBV6-6 to TRBJ1-5; 7 bases align to TRBD2. The J call may be wrong; the DNA end is better matched by TRBJ2-3. CDR3 size: 13 residues. Germline CDR1 reads MNHNY; CDR2 reads SVGAGI (reference sequence). In nucleotides, the CDR3 is TGTGCCAGCAGCCCCCTCGGGGGGATGGAACAGTATTTT. It codes for CASSPLGGMEQYF.

The V and J genes are TRBV13 and TRBJ1-4; perhaps TRBD1 as D (5 bases). V was trimmed by 5 bases and J by 7 bases, leaving 17 bases between them. The CDR3 is made up of 15 amino acids. The germline CDR1 and CDR2 sequences are PRHDT and FYEKMQ (reference sequence). This chain's CDR3 is CASSPRRGGVEKLFF. As DNA, the CDR3 is TGTGCCAGCAGCCCTCGGAGGGGAGGGGTTGAAAAACTGTTTTTT. The complete variable domain, with remaining parts taken from reference TRBV13 and TRBJ1-4, reads AAGVIQSPRHLIKEKRETATLKCYPIPRHDTVYWYQQGPGQDPQFLISFYEKMQSDKGSIPDRFSAQQFSDYHSELNMSSLELGDSALYFCASSPRRGGVEKLFFGSGTQLSVL.

The J gene is TRBJ1-1, the V gene TRBV6-5; D is unresolved. Germline CDR1 and CDR2: MNHEY and SVGAGI. Trimming took off 6 bases at V and 6 bases at J, with 11 bases between the two ends. This CDR3 contains 12 residues. This CDR3 reads CASSPGNAEAFF. CDR3 bases: TGTGCCAGCAGCCCGGGTAACGCTGAAGCTTTCTTT.

The CDR3 loop is CASSGQNQPQHF. The CDR3 nucleotides are TGTGCCAGCAGTGGACAGAATCAGCCCCAGCATTTT. The rearrangement uses TRBV28 and TRBJ1-5, with D possibly matching TRBD1 (6 bases). Germline loops: CDR1 MDHEN, CDR2 SYDVKM. V dropped 5 bases and J dropped 4 bases, with 6 bases sitting between them. This CDR3 spans 12 amino acids.

This clone has only one observation. The chain employs TRBV11-2 and TRBJ2-7; D not resolved. Germline V CDR1 and CDR2: SGHAT, FQNNGV. Trimming pared 5 bases from V and 0 bases from J, leaving 11 bases between. The CDR3 length is 14 residues. CDR3 amino acids: CASSEDRSSYEQYF. CDR3 nucleotides: TGTGCCAGCAGCGAAGACCGGAGCTCCTACGAGCAGTACTTC. Supplemented by reference TRBV11-2 and TRBJ2-7, the full variable domain reads EAGVAQSPRYKIIEKRQSVAFWCNPISGHATLYWYQQILGQGPKLLIQFQNNGVVDDSQLPKDRFSAERLKGVDSTLKIQPAKLEDSAVYLCASSEDRSSYEQYFGPGTRLTVT.

In its sample, this clone was seen a few times. The chain combines TRBV19 with TRBJ2-3; D may be TRBD2 (5 bases). This CDR3 region has 14 residues. V was clipped by 6 bases and J by 2 bases, with 12 bases between them. Germline V gives CDR1 LNHDA, CDR2 SQIVND (reference sequence). CDR3 nucleotides: TGTGCCAGTAGGAGGGCGGCCGTCACAGATACGCAGTATTTT. Amino acid sequence: CASRRAAVTDTQYF.

V gene TRBV6-6 combines with J gene TRBJ2-1, with D tentatively TRBD2 (6 bases). V lost 5 bases and J lost 0, with 17 bases in between. Germline values: CDR1 MNHNY, CDR2 SVGAGI (reference sequence). This CDR3 comprises 17 residues. CDR3 nucleotide sequence: TGTGCCAGCAGTCAACTAGCCGCACAGAGCTCCTACAATGAGCAGTTCTTC. Its protein product is CASSQLAAQSSYNEQFF.